The entry that follows covers one TCR beta chain sequence. What it recognizes is unknown. Trimming took off 0 bases at V and 1 base at J, with 13 bases between the two ends. This CDR3 region has 16 residues. Germline V gene lookup returns CDR1 SGDLS and CDR2 YYNGEE. This entry is derived from a study of cytomegalovirus exposure and HLA in healthy donors. Study-level points and caveats: A previous analysis found most TCR beta V segments productive roughly 87% or roughly 30% of the time. Sequence variants that were highly shared formed a cluster that was likely a sequencing artifact. What TCR beta sequences reportedly achieved was accurate prediction of HLA-A and HLA-B alleles in most subjects.

Primers for the PCR totalled 60 Vbeta and 13 Jbeta. In the study's own analysis: Roughly 12 million of about 80 million unique TCR beta chains were shared, per a later count. Assay used: immunoSEQ multiplex PCR; TCRdb lists only in-frame clones, some missing. D and trimming were read from the DNA, whereas the V and J calls and clone size are those reported in that table. The table lists 70,000 or so clones, around 68% of them singletons. The sequencing input was PBMCs. The clonotype comes from a woman aged 25 to 45 in good health and CMV-seronegative. The rearrangement links TRBV9 to TRBJ2-5; possible D gene TRBD1, 5 bases. CDR3 residues: CASSVASGNFQETQYF. The DNA of the CDR3 is TGTGCCAGCAGCGTAGCTTCAGGGAACTTCCAAGAGACCCAGTACTTC.